These 5 T cell receptor beta chains were sequenced from one sample in a study of Tregs in tolerant kidney transplant recipients. Data came from immunoSEQ multiplex PCR; TCRdb stores just in-frame clones and leaves some out. Across roughly 48,000 clones, the top ten clones capture about 0.85% of the sample. The sample consisted of CD4+ T cells from blood, taken before the transplant. The source is a human donor who received a combined kidney and bone marrow transplant.

As to this clone: Sequencing ends 3 residues short of the CDR3 end; the germline J gene provides the rest. This rearrangement joins TRBV5-1 to TRBJ1-4; D call uncertain. Germline V CDR1 and CDR2: SGHRS, YFSETQ. The CDR3 has 15 amino acids. The ends were cut back, 4 bases at V and 0 bases at J, with 10 bases in the middle. CDR3 DNA, as far as it was read: TGCGCCAGCAGCGCGGGTCGAGCAACTAATGAAAAA. Protein sequence: CASSAGRATNEK. The whole CDR3 reads CASSAGRATNEKLFF.

The CDR3 DNA, read in part, is TGCAGTGCAAGCGACAGACACTCCTATAATTCACCC. Amino acid sequence: CSASDRHSYNSP. From start to end, the CDR3 is CSASDRHSYNSPLHF. The gene calls are TRBV20-1 and TRBJ1-6; the D gene is possibly TRBD1 (5 bases). The read halts 3 residues ahead of the CDR3 end, with the missing end drawn from the germline J gene. The germline V gene has CDR1 DFQATT and CDR2 SNEGSKA (reference sequence). V lost 6 bases and J lost 0, with 12 bases in between. The CDR3 runs to 15 residues.

Concerning this clone itself: The CDR3 goes on 3 residues after the read ends, and that part is filled in from the germline J gene. This sequence joins TRBV20-1 and TRBJ2-1; TRBD2 matches 10 bases. Germline CDR1 reads DFQATT; CDR2 reads SNEGSKA (reference sequence). V lost 0 bases to trimming and J lost 1 base; unmatched junction nucleotides: 15. This CDR3 region has 20 residues. The chain's CDR3 is CSARDQGLAGARRSYNEQFF. The sequenced part of the CDR3 DNA is TGCAGTGCTAGAGATCAGGGGCTAGCGGGAGCGAGGCGGTCCTACAATGAG.

Note on this clone: Read coverage stops 3 residues before the CDR3 terminus; the germline J gene supplies the remainder. V gene TRBV7-9 combines with J gene TRBJ1-6; TRBD1 is a possible D gene (5 bases). The V gene lost 8 bases and the J gene lost 8 bases, with 13 bases spanning the gap. The length of the CDR3 is 13 residues. CDR1 and CDR2 from the germline V gene are SEHNR and FQNEAQ (reference sequence). The CDR3 reads CASQDSPDSPLHF. The CDR3 DNA, read in part, is TGTGCCAGCCAAGACAGCCCGGATTCACCC.

As regards this clone: The read gets to within 3 residues of the CDR3 end, and the germline J gene fills in the rest. The genes are TRBV20-1 and TRBJ2-7; D is possibly TRBD2 (6 bases). The CDR3 is 15 residues long. Germline values: CDR1 DFQATT, CDR2 SNEGSKA (reference sequence). The V end lost 6 bases, the J end lost 4 bases, and 22 bases lay between the germline ends. CDR3 DNA, as far as it was read: TGCAGTGCGAGAAGTCTTGAGACTAGTCCTTACGAG. It yields the protein CSARSLETSPYE. The full-length CDR3 reads as CSARSLETSPYEQYF.